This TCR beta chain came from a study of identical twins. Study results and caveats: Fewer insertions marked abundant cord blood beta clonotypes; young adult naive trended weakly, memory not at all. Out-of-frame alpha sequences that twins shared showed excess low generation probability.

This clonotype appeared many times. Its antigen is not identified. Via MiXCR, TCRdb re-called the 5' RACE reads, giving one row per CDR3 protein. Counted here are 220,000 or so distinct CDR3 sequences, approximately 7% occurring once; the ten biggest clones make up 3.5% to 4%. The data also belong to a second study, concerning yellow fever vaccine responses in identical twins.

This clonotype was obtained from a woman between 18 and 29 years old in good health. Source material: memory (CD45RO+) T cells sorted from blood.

The CDR3 reads CAISERLAGGGETQYF. The CDR3 DNA reads as TGTGCCATCAGTGAGCGCCTAGCGGGAGGCGGCGAGACCCAGTACTTC. V usage is TRBV10-3 and J usage is TRBJ2-5; 11 bases match TRBD2. V shed 2 bases, J shed 5 bases, and the junction held 7 bases outside the gene matches. This CDR3 contains 16 residues. The germline CDR1 and CDR2 sequences are ENHRY and SYGVKD.